This is a list of T cell receptor beta chains from one sample in a study of regulatory T cells in long-lasting Graves disease. TCRdb reprocessed the multiplex PCR reads with MiXCR, giving one entry per CDR3 protein. The sample includes 350,000 to 500,000 distinct CDR3 sequences, less than 20% of them seen just once. These data were likewise used in another study, on T cells in Graves' hyperthyroidism and ophthalmopathy.

The sample consisted of peripheral blood mononuclear cells (PBMCs), taken at new diagnosis, from a patient treated with antithyroid drugs. The receptors were sampled from a woman between 18 and 30 years old with Graves disease. The CDR3 runs from the conserved cysteine through the conserved F or W.

TRBV6-2/TRBV6-3 CASALGGTQYF
TRBV20-1 CSARGGSGQETQYF
TRBV19 CASSIGASGRETQYF
TRBV20-1 CSAFPLAGIKNIQYF
TRBV10-2 CASSPTSGRAQSYF
TRBV2 CASRSDTSFDTQYF
TRBV11-1 CASRLRRGGNMNTEAFF
TRBV3-1 CASSQEPGVNYEQYF
TRBV9 CASSDGVAGWHEQFF
TRBV7-2 CASSLVGVSGVGDTQYF
TRBV28 CASSFLASGNTIYF
TRBV5-1 CASSDGTGSAGELFF
TRBV7-9 CASSLVRDNEQFF
TRBV12-5 CASGPAPNTEAFF
TRBV11-2 CASSLSISQPQHF
TRBV7-6 CASGGGGSNFAGELFF
TRBV7-3 CASSFPRPTSRRSSSYNEQFF
TRBV9 CASSPGTSFGEQYF
TRBV28 CASSAATEGSPLHF
TRBV28 CASSFKYNEQFF
TRBV12-3/TRBV12-4 CASSLSPDTQYF
TRBV10-3 CAISESGAGTEAFF
TRBV24-1 CATSDPGGRRTGELFF
TRBV10-2 CASSYSGSVDTQYF
TRBV5-1 CASAAGNEQFF
TRBV5-1 CASSPTALSGANVLTF
TRBV2 CASSYGGADTQYF
TRBV28 CASWHKRGAHDGYTF
TRBV15 CATSRERGVTDTQYF
TRBV20-1 CSASPLLAGEEETQYF
TRBV7-3 CASSPVPGLADEQFF
TRBV20-1 CSASGLAGNYEQYF